The clone carrying this T cell receptor (beta chain) was recorded many times. Its target is not known. Trimming left V 0 bases short and J 2 bases short, with 4 bases between. The V gene's germline CDR1 is DFQATT and CDR2 SNEGSKA (reference sequence). The CDR3 has 12 amino acids. From 15-18 subjects, over 180 million TCR-beta sequences were obtained in each sequencing run. A single record per CDR3 protein comes from TCRdb applying MiXCR to the 5' RACE reads. The table includes tens of thousands of distinct CDR3 sequences, roughly 2.5% detected once. These data originate in a study of neurological immune-mediated disorders. Study-level points and caveats: The authors found no clinical or MRI feature associated with the multiple sclerosis repertoire cluster. The level of TCR clonal expansion was highest in patients with HTLV-1-associated myelopathy and lowest in multiple sclerosis, where it fell below the level seen in healthy controls. A possible signature was seen in one related-CDR3 cluster, into which phylogenetic grouping placed the repertoires of 18 of 34 multiple sclerosis patients.

Sequencing was carried out using PBMCs. The sequence came from a man between 50 and 59 years old with multiple sclerosis. The chain uses TRBV20-1 and TRBJ1-2; D is unresolved. The CDR3 reads CSAREENYGYTF. The CDR3, as DNA: TGCAGTGCTAGAGAGGAGAACTATGGCTACACCTTC.